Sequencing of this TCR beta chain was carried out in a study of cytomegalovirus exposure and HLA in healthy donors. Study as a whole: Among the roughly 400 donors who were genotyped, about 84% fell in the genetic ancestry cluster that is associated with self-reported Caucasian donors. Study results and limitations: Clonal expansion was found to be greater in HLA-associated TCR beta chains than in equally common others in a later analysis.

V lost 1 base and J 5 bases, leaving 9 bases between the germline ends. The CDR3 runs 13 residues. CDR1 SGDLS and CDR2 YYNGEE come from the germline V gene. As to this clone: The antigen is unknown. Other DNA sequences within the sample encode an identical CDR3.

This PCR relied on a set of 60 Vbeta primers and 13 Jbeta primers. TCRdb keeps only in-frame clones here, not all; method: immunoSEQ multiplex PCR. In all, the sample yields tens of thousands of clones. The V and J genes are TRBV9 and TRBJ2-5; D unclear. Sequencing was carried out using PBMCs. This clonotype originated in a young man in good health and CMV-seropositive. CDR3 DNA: TGTGCCAGCAGCGTAAACCCCGGGGAGACCCAGTACTTC. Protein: CASSVNPGETQYF.